The 31 T cell receptor beta chains presented below share a single source sample, sequenced in a study of long-term antiretroviral therapy in people with HIV. Samples were assayed with immunoSEQ v3.0 at survey level. Only in-frame clones appear in the TCRdb table, and some are missing; sequencing was by immunoSEQ multiplex PCR. The profile covers approximately 25,000 clones, with over 65% appearing a single time and roughly 9% taken by the ten largest. This specimen was unsorted PBMCs, taken 4.8 years after starting antiretroviral therapy. The source of these receptors is a man aged 40-49 years with HIV.

The CDR3 sequence: CASSKAPAASNQPQHF. The CDR3 bases are TGTGCCAGCTCAAAGGCCCCCGCGGCAAGCAATCAGCCCCAGCATTTT. This chain links TRBV18 with TRBJ1-5; D not resolved. The CDR3 has 16 amino acids. The germline V and J ends were trimmed by 5 bases and 1 base, with 15 bases remaining between them. Germline assignment: CDR1 KGHSH and CDR2 LQKENI.

This clone was counted once. The chain is built from TRBV13 and TRBJ2-7, with 8 bases fitting TRBD1. CDR1 is PRHDT and CDR2 is FYEKMQ in the germline V gene (reference sequence). The CDR3 sequence is 15 residues long. J lost 2 bases, V lost 5 bases, and 8 bases had no gene match. CDR3 DNA sequence: TGTGCCAGCAGCACCCGACAGGGGACGACCTACGAGCAGTACTTC. Translated, it gives CASSTRQGTTYEQYF.

This chain uses TRBV7-8 with TRBJ2-1, with 12 bases aligning to TRBD2. The germline CDR1 and CDR2 sequences are SGHVS and FQNEAQ. CDR3 length: 15 amino acids. Trimming removed 7 bases from V and 8 bases from J; junction bases left unmatched: 9. CDR3 amino acids: CASTSGRAAMYEQFF. As DNA, the CDR3 is TGTGCCAGCACTAGCGGGAGGGCCGCCATGTATGAGCAGTTCTTC.

The V call is TRBV7-2, the J call TRBJ1-1; D is perhaps TRBD1 (5 bases). With 0 bases removed from V and 5 bases from J, the gap between germline ends came to 10 bases. Germline assignment: CDR1 SGHTA and CDR2 FQGNSA. The CDR3 has 14 amino acids. The CDR3 nucleotides read TGTGCCAGCAGCTTAGCAGAGGGGTATACTGAAGCTTTCTTT. This sequence encodes CASSLAEGYTEAFF. The whole variable domain, filled in from reference TRBV7-2 and TRBJ1-1, reads GAGVSQSPSNKVTEKGKDVELRCDPISGHTALYWYRQSLGQGLEFLIYFQGNSAPDKSGLPSDRFSAERTGGSVSTLTIQRTQQEDSAVYLCASSLAEGYTEAFFGQGTRLTVV.

This clone was picked up one time. This chain joins TRBV6-1 and TRBJ2-2, with D possibly TRBD2 on 6 matching bases. Germline assignment: CDR1 MNHNS and CDR2 SASEGT. There are 14 residues in the CDR3. Trimming cost V 8 bases and J 0 bases, with 10 bases left between them. The CDR3 DNA follows: TGTGCCAGCCCGGGGGTCCCGAACACCGGGGAGCTGTTTTTT. Its protein product is CASPGVPNTGELFF.

The chain has TRBV19 and TRBJ1-1; 7 positions agree with TRBD1. V lost 3 bases to trimming and J lost 1 base; unmatched junction nucleotides: 5. Germline CDR1 LNHDA, CDR2 SQIVND (reference sequence). The length of the CDR3 is 15 residues. CDR3 sequence (DNA): TGTGCCAGTAGTATCCAGGGACAGCAGAACACTGAAGCTTTCTTT. It encodes CASSIQGQQNTEAFF.

The V gene is TRBV5-6, the J gene TRBJ2-1, with TRBD1 as a possible D gene (5 bases). V dropped 4 bases and J dropped 4 bases, with 15 bases sitting between them. The length of the CDR3 is 15 residues. The germline V gene encodes CDR1 SGHDT and CDR2 YYEEEE. The CDR3 protein is CASSQQRRGYNEQFF. CDR3 sequence (DNA): TGTGCCAGCAGCCAACAACGAAGGGGATACAATGAGCAGTTCTTC.

V gene TRBV5-1 combines with J gene TRBJ1-2; D uncertain. V lost 1 base, J lost 3 bases, and 10 bases lay in between. This CDR3 region has 14 residues. In germline, CDR1 is SGHRS, CDR2 YFSETQ. CDR3 in DNA: TGCGCCAGCAGCTTGTGGGGAGCCGACTATGGCTACACCTTC. It translates to CASSLWGADYGYTF.

This clone was recorded only once. The genes are TRBV5-1 and TRBJ2-7; D is unresolved. V lost 0 bases, J lost 2 bases, and 12 bases lay in between. Germline lookup yields CDR1 SGHRS and CDR2 YFSETQ. The CDR3 contains 15 residues. CDR3 sequence: CASSLDAGPAYEQYF. The CDR3 region has the DNA TGCGCCAGCAGCTTGGATGCAGGTCCCGCCTACGAGCAGTACTTC.

This clone was picked up one time. The chain has TRBV7-2 and TRBJ2-1, with D perhaps assigned TRBD1 or TRBD2 (6 bases each). The V end was cut by 4 bases, the J end by 5 bases, with 15 bases between. Per the germline V gene, CDR1 is SGHTA and CDR2 is FQGNSA. The CDR3 contains 15 residues. The CDR3 is CASSSRGLFNNEQFF. The CDR3 DNA is TGTGCCAGCAGCTCCCGGGGGCTATTCAACAATGAGCAGTTCTTC.

This clone was recorded once. This rearrangement joins TRBV7-3 to TRBJ2-7; D possibly corresponds to TRBD2 (7 bases). The germline V gene encodes CDR1 SGHTA and CDR2 FQGTGA. Trimming took 2 bases from V and 2 from J, leaving 13 bases between them. The CDR3 length is 15 residues. The CDR3 here is CASSLLGGAPYEQYF. CDR3 coding DNA: TGTGCCAGCAGCTTACTGGGGGGGGCCCCCTACGAGCAGTACTTC.

This rearrangement joins TRBV2 to TRBJ1-4; D uncertain. V gave up 6 bases and J gave up 0 bases, with 14 bases separating them. Germline V lookup: CDR1 SNHLY, CDR2 FYNNEI. This CDR3 has 16 amino acids. This chain's CDR3 is CASRSLKGATNEKLFF. The CDR3 DNA reads TGTGCCAGCAGATCCTTAAAAGGCGCAACTAATGAAAAACTGTTTTTT.

The chain recombines TRBV15 with TRBJ2-3; TRBD2 might be the D (6 bases). Germline CDR1 is LNHNV and CDR2 is YYDKDF (reference sequence). The CDR3 spans 17 residues. V was trimmed by 0 bases and J by 5 bases, leaving 18 bases between them. As DNA, the CDR3 is TGTGCCACCAGCAGAGAAGTTTGGCGGGACCGGATAGATACGCAGTATTTT. Protein product: CATSREVWRDRIDTQYF.

The sample holds a few counts of this clone. The chain links TRBV19 to TRBJ1-2, with D possibly being TRBD1 (6 bases). V shed 5 bases and J shed 8 bases, with 15 bases lying between them. CDR1 LNHDA and CDR2 SQIVND come from the germline V gene (reference sequence). This CDR3 is built from 13 residues. The CDR3 region has the DNA TGTGCCAGTAGTTCAAGAACAGGGTTCGGCTACACCTTC. Encoded protein: CASSSRTGFGYTF.

This clone turned up a few times. This chain connects TRBV6-1 to TRBJ1-6; D perhaps matches TRBD1 (5 bases). Germline CDR1 reads MNHNS; CDR2 reads SASEGT. This CDR3 has 15 residues. Trimming shortened V by 1 base and J by 3 bases, and 7 bases separated the two germline ends. The CDR3 DNA follows: TGTGCCAGCAGTGAAGTCGGGGGCTATAATTCACCCCTCCACTTT. This codes for CASSEVGGYNSPLHF.

The sample holds one count of this clone. The chain employs TRBV18 and TRBJ1-1; D is uncertain. The V gene lost 3 bases and the J gene lost 5 bases, with 10 bases spanning the gap. The CDR3 consists of 13 residues. Germline-derived CDR1 and CDR2 are KGHSH and LQKENI. CDR3 in amino acids: CASSPLSRTEAFF. CDR3 sequence (DNA): TGTGCCAGCTCACCCCTTTCCCGGACTGAAGCTTTCTTT.

In its sample, this clone was seen a few times. The CDR3 spells CASKGGLGQPQHF. The CDR3 DNA sequence: TGTGCCAGTAAGGGGGGGTTGGGTCAGCCCCAGCATTTT. This sequence joins TRBV25-1 and TRBJ1-5; a possible D gene is TRBD1 (6 bases). This CDR3 region has 13 residues. V was shortened by 9 bases and J by 6 bases, with 15 bases between the two germline ends. From germline, CDR1 is MGHDK and CDR2 SYGVNS.

The chain carries TRBV11-2 and TRBJ2-3; 10 nucleotides align to TRBD1. The J segment lost 5 bases and the V segment lost 2 bases, leaving 4 bases of the junction unmatched. The CDR3 runs to 15 residues. Germline CDR1 SGHAT, CDR2 FQNNGV. This CDR3 is CASSLRGTGVDTQYF. CDR3 DNA: TGTGCCAGCAGCTTAAGGGGGACAGGGGTAGATACGCAGTATTTT.

V is TRBV30 and J is TRBJ2-5; D uncertain. This CDR3 has 13 residues. CDR1 GTSNPN and CDR2 SVGIG come from the germline V gene (reference sequence). With 1 base removed from V and 5 bases from J, the gap between germline ends came to 11 bases. The CDR3 spells CAWSARLGETQYF. CDR3 DNA: TGTGCCTGGAGTGCAAGACTGGGGGAGACCCAGTACTTC.

The V call is TRBV21-1, the J call TRBJ2-1; the D segment call TRBD2 is taken from the table without a DNA check. TRBV21-1 constitutes a pseudogene. The CDR3 length is 17 residues. CDR3 protein: CASGPWGGCGFFNEQFF. The CDR3 bases are TGTGCCAGCGGCCCTTGGGGGGGCTGTGGGTTTTTTAATGAGCAGTTCTTC.

The chain links TRBV5-6 to TRBJ2-2, with 8 bases matching TRBD1. CDR3 length: 15 amino acids. The junction had 3 bases not matched to a gene; V was cut back by 2 bases and J by 3 bases. Germline CDR1 reads SGHDT; CDR2 reads YYEEEE. CDR3 sequence: CASSFDRGYTGELFF. DNA for the CDR3: TGTGCCAGCAGCTTTGACAGGGGTTACACCGGGGAGCTGTTTTTT.

V usage is TRBV6-9 and J usage is TRBJ2-2; TRBD2 matches at 11 bases. CDR1 and CDR2 (germline): MNHGY, SVAAGI. The CDR3 totals 17 residues. With V trimmed by 4 bases and J by 0 bases, 4 bases remained unmatched. The CDR3 region is CASSWGLADPNTGELFF. CDR3 DNA sequence: TGTGCCAGCAGTTGGGGACTAGCGGACCCGAACACCGGGGAGCTGTTTTTT.

This chain uses TRBV18 with TRBJ1-1, with D unresolved. The CDR3 covers 14 residues. V was shortened by 3 bases and J by 2 bases, with 10 bases between the two germline ends. Germline V gene data show CDR1 as KGHSH and CDR2 as LQKENI. The CDR3 sequence: CASSPLTRNTEAFF. The CDR3 nucleotides read TGTGCCAGCTCACCCTTAACTCGAAACACTGAAGCTTTCTTT. Full variable domain (missing parts from reference TRBV18 and TRBJ1-1): NAGVMQNPRHLVRRRGQEARLRCSPMKGHSHVYWYRQLPEEGLKFMVYLQKENIIDESGMPKERFSAEFPKEGPSILRIQQVVRGDSAAYFCASSPLTRNTEAFFGQGTRLTVV.

J is TRBJ1-3 and V is TRBV11-2, with D unresolved. CDR1 is SGHAT and CDR2 is FQNNGV in the germline V gene. Trimming pared 8 bases from V and 0 bases from J, leaving 11 bases between. The CDR3 extends over 14 amino acids. The CDR3 is CASLGRNSGNTIYF. CDR3 coding DNA: TGTGCCAGCCTCGGCAGGAACTCTGGAAACACCATATATTTT.

This clone was recorded only once. V is TRBV29-1 and J is TRBJ2-3; D is possibly TRBD1 (6 bases). The germline V and J ends were trimmed by 3 bases and 3 bases, with 16 bases remaining between them. Germline loops: CDR1 SQVTM, CDR2 ANQGSEA. The CDR3 extends over 15 amino acids. In DNA form, the CDR3 reads TGCAGCGTTGATGGAAGGGGGATGGGGACAGATACGCAGTATTTT. Residues: CSVDGRGMGTDTQYF.

In this sample, this clone turned up a few times. V usage is TRBV2 and J usage is TRBJ2-2, with 8 bases aligning to TRBD2. V lost 4 bases, J lost 4 bases, and 8 bases stayed unmatched. Germline values: CDR1 SNHLY, CDR2 FYNNEI. This CDR3 contains 16 residues. The CDR3 here is CASSAGTRPSTGELFF. In DNA form, the CDR3 reads TGTGCCAGCAGTGCCGGGACTAGACCATCCACCGGGGAGCTGTTTTTT.

The rearrangement uses TRBV7-2 and TRBJ2-3; unclear D gene. V lost 5 bases to trimming and J lost 4 bases, with 13 bases between them. The CDR3 consists of 14 residues. The germline CDR1 and CDR2 sequences are SGHTA and FQGNSA. The CDR3 loop is CASSLLSLADTQYF. The CDR3 bases are TGTGCCAGCAGCCTCCTTAGCTTGGCAGATACGCAGTATTTT.

For the CDR3, the DNA is TGTGCCTGGAAGGGGTCAGATACGCAGTATTTT. It yields the protein CAWKGSDTQYF. The chain is built from TRBV30 and TRBJ2-3, with D possibly TRBD1 on 5 matching bases. The V end lost 4 bases, the J end lost 4 bases, and 6 bases lay between the germline ends. The length of the CDR3 is 11 residues. Germline V gene lookup returns CDR1 GTSNPN and CDR2 SVGIG (reference sequence).

The rearrangement joins TRBV18 to TRBJ2-7; D is perhaps TRBD1 (5 bases). Germline V gene lookup returns CDR1 KGHSH and CDR2 LQKENI. CDR3 length: 15 amino acids. Trimming left V 2 bases short and J 2 bases short, with 13 bases between. CDR3 amino acids: CASSPTTGDTYEQYF. Written as DNA, the CDR3 is TGTGCCAGCTCACCAACAACAGGCGACACCTACGAGCAGTACTTC.

The CDR3 DNA sequence: TGTGCCAGTAGTATAAGCCTACTACCCGGGGAGCTGTTTTTT. Encoded protein: CASSISLLPGELFF. The chain couples TRBV19 to TRBJ2-2; D not resolved. Trimming shortened V by 2 bases and J by 6 bases, and 10 bases separated the two germline ends. CDR1 and CDR2 (germline): LNHDA, SQIVND (reference sequence). There are 14 residues in the CDR3.

Written as DNA, the CDR3 is TGCAGCGAGCGACAGGGAGTTCGGACTGAAGCTTTCTTT. This encodes CSERQGVRTEAFF. The chain carries TRBV29-1 and TRBJ1-1; 7 bases match TRBD1. In germline, CDR1 is SQVTM, CDR2 ANQGSEA. The ends lost 7 bases at V and 5 bases at J; junction bases unmatched: 10. CDR3 size: 13 residues. Full variable domain (missing parts from reference TRBV29-1 and TRBJ1-1): SAVISQKPSRDICQRGTSLTIQCQVDSQVTMMFWYRQQPGQSLTLIATANQGSEATYESGFVIDKFPISRPNLTFSTLTVSNMSPEDSSIYLCSERQGVRTEAFFGQGTRLTVV.